The sequence of this TCR beta chain was determined in a study of T cell changes during pregnancy in multiple sclerosis. The assay was immunoSEQ multiplex PCR, and TCRdb's table has in-frame clones only and misses some. The repertoire consists of some 67,000 clones, with 92% occurring once and the leading ten covering around 1.6%. The CDR3 extends over 15 amino acids. The V gene lost 0 bases and the J gene lost 7 bases, with 13 bases spanning the gap. Germline V gene sequence: CDR1 SGHRS, CDR2 YFSETQ. The source was peripheral blood, collected after pregnancy. The clonotype comes from a female donor with multiple sclerosis, enrolled in a pregnancy study. V gene TRBV5-1 combines with J gene TRBJ2-2; weak D call: TRBD2 (5 bases). CDR3 DNA: TGCGCCAGCAGCTTGGGAGGGAGAGGAGGCGGGGAGCTGTTTTTT. Protein product: CASSLGGRGGGELFF.